These T cell receptor beta chains were read from a single sample in a study of blood T cell repertoires in COVID-19. Generated by immunoSEQ multiplex PCR, the TCRdb table keeps only in-frame clones and is missing some. This sample has over 65,000 clones, with about 81% found just once. What was sequenced was peripheral blood. Receptor source: a human donor in a cohort sampled during active COVID-19. CDR3s include the opening cysteine and the closing phenylalanine or tryptophan. Each record gives: D gene, clone size, J gene, V gene, CDR3 DNA, CDR3 protein. D genes are given only for firm matches. Where a row states a size, it is once, few, many or the class of an expanded clone; other rows omit it.

TRBD2 - TRBJ2-5 TRBV6-9 TGTGCCAGCAGTCTCCAGGGGGGGACTAGCGGGCCCGGAGGGCAAGAGACCCAGTACTTC CASSLQGGTSGPGGQETQYF
- - TRBJ2-5 TRBV6-5 TGTGCCACCAGCCCCTACCAAGAGACCCAGTACTTC CATSPYQETQYF
TRBD1 - TRBJ1-5 TRBV6-2/TRBV6-3 TGTGCCAGCACCCCACAGGGGCGGAGCAATCAGCCCCAGCATTTT CASTPQGRSNQPQHF
- - TRBJ2-7 TRBV3-1/TRBV3-2 TGTGCCAGCAGCCCATCTAGTATCTACGAGCAGTACTTC CASSPSSIYEQYF
- few TRBJ1-5 TRBV28 TGTGCCAGCAGTCTCAGTGGTCAGCCCCAGCATTTT CASSLSGQPQHF
- - TRBJ2-1 TRBV14 TGTGCCAGCAGCCAAGACCAAGCCGACTCCTACAATGAGCAGTTCTTC CASSQDQADSYNEQFF
TRBD2 - TRBJ2-3 TRBV5-4 TGTGCCAGCAGCTTTCTAGCGGGAGGGTCCACCCCAGATACGCAGTATTTT CASSFLAGGSTPDTQYF
- - TRBJ2-3 TRBV7-2 TGTGCCAGCAGCTCCCGGAAGACGGGAAAAACAGATACGCAGTATTTT CASSSRKTGKTDTQYF
- few TRBJ2-5 TRBV2 TGTGCCAGCAGTGAAGCACTTGCGGGACGAGAGACCCAGTACTTC CASSEALAGRETQYF
TRBD1 - TRBJ1-2 TRBV2 TGTGCCAGCAGTGAAGCAATGACAGGGAATTACGGCTACACCTTC CASSEAMTGNYGYTF
- - TRBJ2-7 TRBV7-9 TGTGCCAGCAGCTTAGAAGGGGCCCCGGCCTACGAGCAGTACTTC CASSLEGAPAYEQYF
- once TRBJ1-2 TRBV3-1/TRBV3-2 TGTGCCAGCAGCCAAGTGGACAGCTATGGCTACACCTTC CASSQVDSYGYTF
TRBD2 - TRBJ2-3 TRBV6-5 TGTGCCAGCACGCCTAGCGGGAGAGGTATGCAGTATTTT CASTPSGRGMQYF
- - TRBJ2-2 TRBV7-8 TGTGCCAGCAGCTTAGAGAGCAACACCGGGGAGCTGTTTTTT CASSLESNTGELFF
- - TRBJ2-7 TRBV7-2 TGTGCCAGCAGCTTAGCACAGGCGGCCTACGAGCAGTACTTC CASSLAQAAYEQYF
- - TRBJ2-7 TRBV5-4 TGTGCCAGCAGCTTGTTTGGGTCGCAGGGCTCCTACGAGCAGTACTTC CASSLFGSQGSYEQYF
- - TRBJ1-3 TRBV7-6 TGTGCCAGCAGCTCCCGGGACAACACCGGAAACACCATATATTTT CASSSRDNTGNTIYF
- - TRBJ1-1 TRBV18 TGTGCCAGCTCCTACCGAATCCCGGAGGGGACTGAAGCTTTCTTT CASSYRIPEGTEAFF
- once TRBJ2-5 TRBV29-1 TGCAGCGTCCAGGGGGGACTCAGCCCCCAAGAGACCCAGTACTTC CSVQGGLSPQETQYF
- - TRBJ1-2 TRBV14 TGTGCCAGCAGCCAATGGACGGGAAATGGCTACACCTTC CASSQWTGNGYTF
TRBD1 - TRBJ2-3 TRBV28 TGTGCCAGCAGTTCTCGCGACAGGGTAGTGGCAGATACGCAGTATTTT CASSSRDRVVADTQYF
TRBD1 - TRBJ1-1 TRBV30 TGTGCCTGGAGAATGGGACAGCCGGTGGGAGAAGCTTTCTTT CAWRMGQPVGEAFF
- - TRBJ2-7 TRBV2 TGTGCCAGCGGAACAACAGGGAGTGAGCAGTACTTC CASGTTGSEQYF
TRBD1 - TRBJ1-3 TRBV28 TGTGCCAGCAGTTACAGGGGTCCTTCTGGAAACACCATATATTTT CASSYRGPSGNTIYF
TRBD2 - TRBJ2-3 TRBV5-1 TGCGCCAGCAGCTTGGACGGACTAGTCTCTGATACGCAGTATTTT CASSLDGLVSDTQYF
TRBD2 - TRBJ2-1 TRBV11-3 TGTGCCAGCAGCTTAGGGGCGGTGGGGACTAGCGGCTACAATGAGCAGTTCTTC CASSLGAVGTSGYNEQFF
TRBD1 - TRBJ2-7 TRBV5-1 TGCGCCAGCAGCAAGCTCGACAGGGCAGGGGAGCAGTACTTC CASSKLDRAGEQYF
- - TRBJ1-6 TRBV30 TGTGCCTGGAGTGTGCAGGGTGTGGATAATTCACCCCTCCACTTT CAWSVQGVDNSPLHF
TRBD1 - TRBJ1-2 TRBV7-9 TGTGCCAGCAGCCCCGGACAGGCTTATGGCTACACCTTC CASSPGQAYGYTF
- - TRBJ1-2 TRBV6-5 TGTGCCAGCAGTCCTCTGGGAGGCTATGGCTACACCTTC CASSPLGGYGYTF
- - TRBJ1-4 TRBV5-6 TGTGCCAGCAGCACAGGACGGTCCGTACGAAATGAAAAACTGTTTTTT CASSTGRSVRNEKLFF
- - TRBJ1-5 TRBV19 TGTGCCAGTAGGCGGTCCGGGAATGGTGTAAATCAGCCCCAGCATTTT CASRRSGNGVNQPQHF
TRBD1 - TRBJ1-5 TRBV19 TGTGCCAGTAGTGCCCGACAGGGGGCTCAGCCCCAGCATTTT CASSARQGAQPQHF
TRBD1 - TRBJ1-5 TRBV5-6 TGTGCCAGCAGCTTCAGAGGGACAGGACCTTATCAGCCCCAGCATTTT CASSFRGTGPYQPQHF
TRBD1 - TRBJ2-5 TRBV27 TGTGCCAGCAGTCCCCGTTCGACAGGGTTGAGCCAAGAGACCCAGTACTTC CASSPRSTGLSQETQYF
TRBD2 once TRBJ2-3 TRBV11-3 TGTGCCAGCAGCTTCGGCGGGAGAGGCACCGGACCAGATACGCAGTATTTT CASSFGGRGTGPDTQYF
- - TRBJ2-1 TRBV6-5 TGTGCCAGCAGTTACTCGGCGGATTACAATGAGCAGTTCTTC CASSYSADYNEQFF
- - TRBJ2-3 TRBV6-5 TGTGCCAGCTACGACCCCGGGGATACGCAGTATTTT CASYDPGDTQYF
TRBD1 - TRBJ2-2 TRBV4-3 TGCGCCAGCAGCCAAGAAAGGGGGCTTAACGGGGAGCTGTTTTTT CASSQERGLNGELFF
TRBD1 - TRBJ1-1 TRBV7-8 TGTGCCAGCAGCTCTAGGGGGCCCCTGAGCGGGCCAAACACTGAAGCTTTCTTT CASSSRGPLSGPNTEAFF
TRBD1 - TRBJ1-1 TRBV6-2/TRBV6-3 TGTGCCAGCAGTTGGTTAGCGGCAGGGGGAGCTTTCTTT CASSWLAAGGAFF
- - TRBJ1-1 TRBV28 TGTGCCAGCAGTCCCCCCCGCAGGGCTGAAGCTTTCTTT CASSPPRRAEAFF